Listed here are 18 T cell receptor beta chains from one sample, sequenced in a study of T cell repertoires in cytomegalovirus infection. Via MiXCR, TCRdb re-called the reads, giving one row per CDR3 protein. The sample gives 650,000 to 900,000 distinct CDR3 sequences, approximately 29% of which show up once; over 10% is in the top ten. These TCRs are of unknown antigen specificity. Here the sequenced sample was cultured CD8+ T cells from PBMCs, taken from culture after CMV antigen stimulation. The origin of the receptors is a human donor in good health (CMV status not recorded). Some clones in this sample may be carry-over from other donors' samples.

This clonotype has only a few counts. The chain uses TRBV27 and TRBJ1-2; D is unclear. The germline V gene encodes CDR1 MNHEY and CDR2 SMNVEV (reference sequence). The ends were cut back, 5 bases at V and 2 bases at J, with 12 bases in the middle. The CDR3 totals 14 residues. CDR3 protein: CASSPRQVNYGYTF. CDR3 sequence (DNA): TGTGCCAGCAGTCCCCGACAAGTGAACTATGGCTACACCTTC.

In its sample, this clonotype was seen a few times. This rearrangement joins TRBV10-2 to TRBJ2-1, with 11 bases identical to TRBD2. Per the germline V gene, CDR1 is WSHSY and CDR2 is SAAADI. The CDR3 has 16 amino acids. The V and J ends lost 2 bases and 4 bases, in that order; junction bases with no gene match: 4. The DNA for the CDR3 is TGCGCCAGCAGTGAGGGGACTAGCGGACTATACAATGAGCAGTTCTTC. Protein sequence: CASSEGTSGLYNEQFF.

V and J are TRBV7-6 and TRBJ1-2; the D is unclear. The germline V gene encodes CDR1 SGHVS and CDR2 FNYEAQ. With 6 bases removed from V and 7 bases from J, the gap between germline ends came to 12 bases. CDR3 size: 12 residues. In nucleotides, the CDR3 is TGTGCCAGCAGTCATCCAGGCGGTGGCTACACCTTC. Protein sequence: CASSHPGGGYTF.

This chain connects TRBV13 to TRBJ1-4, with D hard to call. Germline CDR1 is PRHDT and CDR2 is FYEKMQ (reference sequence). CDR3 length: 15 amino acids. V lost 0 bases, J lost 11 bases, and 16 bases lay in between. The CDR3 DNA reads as TGTGCCAGCAGCTTAGGCCTAACCCGGGAACTCAAACTGTTTTTT. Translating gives CASSLGLTRELKLFF.

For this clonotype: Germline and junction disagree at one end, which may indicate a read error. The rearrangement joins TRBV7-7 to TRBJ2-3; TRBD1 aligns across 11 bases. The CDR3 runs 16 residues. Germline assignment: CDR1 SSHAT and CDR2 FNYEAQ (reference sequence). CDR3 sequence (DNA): TGTGCTAGCAGCCCGTGGACAGGGGGCCCGTTGGGTACGCAGTATTTT. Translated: CASSPWTGGPLGTQYF.

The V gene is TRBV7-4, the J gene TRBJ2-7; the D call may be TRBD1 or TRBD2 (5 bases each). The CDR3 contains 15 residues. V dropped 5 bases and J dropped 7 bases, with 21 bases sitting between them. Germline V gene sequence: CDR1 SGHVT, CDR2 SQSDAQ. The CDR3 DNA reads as TGTGCCAGCAGCCGACGGGACCGGGCGATGGGTGAGCAGTACTTC. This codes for CASSRRDRAMGEQYF.

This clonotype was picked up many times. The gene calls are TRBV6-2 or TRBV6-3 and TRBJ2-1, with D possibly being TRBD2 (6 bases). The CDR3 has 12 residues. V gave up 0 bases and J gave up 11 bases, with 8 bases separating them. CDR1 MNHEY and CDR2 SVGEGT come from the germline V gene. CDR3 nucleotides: TGTGCCAGCAGTTACTCCGGGGGACAGCAGTTCTTC. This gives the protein CASSYSGGQQFF.

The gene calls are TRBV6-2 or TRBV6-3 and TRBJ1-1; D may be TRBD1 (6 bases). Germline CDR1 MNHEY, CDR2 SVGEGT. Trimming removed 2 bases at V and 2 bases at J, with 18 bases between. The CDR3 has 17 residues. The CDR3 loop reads CASSYTPHTGFNTEAFF. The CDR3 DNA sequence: TGTGCCAGCAGTTACACACCCCATACAGGGTTTAACACTGAAGCTTTCTTT.

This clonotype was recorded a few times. The CDR3 nucleotides read TGTGCCAGCAGTTTATCGGCACCAGTAACCACTGAAGCTTTCTTT. Its protein is CASSLSAPVTTEAFF. V gene TRBV27 combines with J gene TRBJ1-1, with D uncertain. Germline CDR1 reads MNHEY; CDR2 reads SMNVEV (reference sequence). Trimming stripped 0 bases from V and 4 bases from J, with 12 bases between. The CDR3 consists of 15 residues.

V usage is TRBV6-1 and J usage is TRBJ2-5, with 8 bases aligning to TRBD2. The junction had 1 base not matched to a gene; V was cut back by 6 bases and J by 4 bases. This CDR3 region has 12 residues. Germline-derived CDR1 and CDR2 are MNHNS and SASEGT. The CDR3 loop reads CASSAGGETQYF. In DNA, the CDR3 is TGTGCCAGCAGCGCGGGGGGAGAGACCCAGTACTTC.

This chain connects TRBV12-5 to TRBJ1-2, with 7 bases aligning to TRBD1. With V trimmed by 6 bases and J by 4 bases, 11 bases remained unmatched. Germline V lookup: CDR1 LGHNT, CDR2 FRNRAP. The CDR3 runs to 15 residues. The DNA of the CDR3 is TGTGCTAGTGGCCCATCCGGGACAGAAGTCTATGGCTACACCTTC. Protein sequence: CASGPSGTEVYGYTF.

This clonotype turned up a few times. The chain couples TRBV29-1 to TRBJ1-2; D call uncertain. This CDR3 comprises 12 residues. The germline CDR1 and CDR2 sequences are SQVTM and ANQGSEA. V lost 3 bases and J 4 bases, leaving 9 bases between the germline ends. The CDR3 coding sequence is TGCAGCGTTGATTACGGATCCTATGGCTACACCTTC. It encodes CSVDYGSYGYTF.

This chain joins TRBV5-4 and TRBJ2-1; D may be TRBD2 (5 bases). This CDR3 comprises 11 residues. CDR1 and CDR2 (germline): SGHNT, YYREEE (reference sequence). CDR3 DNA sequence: TGTGCGGCGACGAGGGACAATGAGCAGTTCTTC. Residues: CAATRDNEQFF.

The CDR3 here is CSARDRGSSNQPQHF. The CDR3 nucleotides are TGCAGTGCTAGGGACAGGGGGTCTAGCAATCAGCCCCAGCATTTT. The gene calls are TRBV20-1 and TRBJ1-5; TRBD1 matches at 10 bases. CDR3 length: 15 amino acids. Trimming cost V 3 bases and J 0 bases; bases outside gene matches: 2. Germline V gene data show CDR1 as DFQATT and CDR2 as SNEGSKA (reference sequence).

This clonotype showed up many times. CDR3 nucleotide sequence: TGTGCCAGCAGTTACTCGAATGGGGGAAACACTGAAGCTTTCTTT. It specifies CASSYSNGGNTEAFF. This chain joins TRBV6-5 and TRBJ1-1; weak D call: TRBD1 (5 bases). Trimming took 0 bases from V and 2 from J, leaving 10 bases between them. Germline V gives CDR1 MNHEY, CDR2 SVGAGI. This CDR3 has 15 amino acids.

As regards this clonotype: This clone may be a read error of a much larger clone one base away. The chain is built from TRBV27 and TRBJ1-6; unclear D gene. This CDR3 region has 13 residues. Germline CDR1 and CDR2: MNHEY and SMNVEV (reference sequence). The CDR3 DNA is TGTGTCAGCAGTTCATTCAGAGATTCACCCCTCCACTTT. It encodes CVSSSFRDSPLHF.

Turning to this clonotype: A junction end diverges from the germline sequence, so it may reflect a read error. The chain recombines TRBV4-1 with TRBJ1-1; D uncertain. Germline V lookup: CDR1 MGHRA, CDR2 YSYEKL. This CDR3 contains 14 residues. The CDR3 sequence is CASSQQELNTEALF. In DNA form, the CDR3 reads TGCGCCAGCAGCCAACAGGAATTGAACACTGAAGCTCTCTTT.

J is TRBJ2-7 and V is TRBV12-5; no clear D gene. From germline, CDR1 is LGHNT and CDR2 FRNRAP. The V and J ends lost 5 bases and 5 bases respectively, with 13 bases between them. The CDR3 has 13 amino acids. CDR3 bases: TGTGCTAGTGGTGTCGTATCGGTGGACGAGCAGTACTTC. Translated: CASGVVSVDEQYF.